These 25 T cell receptor beta chains share one sample of origin, sequenced in a study of T cells in Graves' hyperthyroidism and ophthalmopathy. Researchers amplified the TCR beta CDR3 regions from RNA transcripts. The TCR CDR3 was amplified in a first-round RT-PCR using the HTBI primer set. TCRdb independently ran MiXCR on the multiplex PCR reads; one entry per CDR3 protein. The top ten hold under 20% of the sample, which has 500,000 to 650,000 distinct CDR3 sequences, 17% seen once. The specimen was blood. All receptors derive from a young woman with Graves' ophthalmopathy.

This clonotype has a count of ten or more. The J gene is TRBJ2-1, the V gene TRBV29-1; D call uncertain. The germline V gene has CDR1 SQVTM and CDR2 ANQGSEA. CDR3 length equals 15 residues. Trimming shortened V by 2 bases and J by 5 bases, and 16 bases separated the two germline ends. CDR3 in DNA: TGCAGCGTTGAAAGTGCCCCTGCATCAGACAATGAGCAGTTCTTC. It encodes CSVESAPASDNEQFF.

V and J are TRBV4-1 and TRBJ2-3; D gene ambiguous. Between the trimmed V and J ends, which lost 2 bases and 0 bases, there was a span of 21 bases. The CDR3 consists of 19 residues. Germline V gives CDR1 MGHRA, CDR2 YSYEKL. The CDR3: CASSQRIRQSGFSTDTQYF. In nucleotides, the CDR3 is TGCGCCAGCAGCCAACGGATTAGGCAGAGTGGATTTAGCACAGATACGCAGTATTTT.

A word on this clonotype: This likely comes from a read error, as the CDR3 has no conserved phenylalanine or tryptophan at its end. This chain connects TRBV27 to TRBJ2-7; 7 bases match TRBD1. This CDR3 is built from 13 residues. V shed 6 bases, J shed 2 bases, and the junction held 4 bases outside the gene matches. Looked up from germline, CDR1 is MNHEY and CDR2 is SMNVEV (reference sequence). The CDR3 bases are TGTGCCAGCAGCGAAGGGACAGCCTACGAGCAGTACCTC. Residues: CASSEGTAYEQYL.

This clonotype was seen ten or more times. This chain uses TRBV5-1 with TRBJ1-2; 7 bases fit TRBD1. Germline V gives CDR1 SGHRS, CDR2 YFSETQ. The CDR3 sequence is 15 residues long. The V segment lost 4 bases and the J segment 5 bases; nucleotides outside the gene matches: 11. The CDR3 coding sequence is TGCGCCAGCAGCCCTATACAGGGGAAAGGGTATGGCTACACCTTC. The encoded protein is CASSPIQGKGYGYTF.

This clonotype was seen many times. This chain uses TRBV12-3 or TRBV12-4 with TRBJ2-5; 8 nucleotides match TRBD1. The trim removed 5 bases at V and 5 bases at J, leaving 7 bases unmatched. The CDR3 is 14 residues long. CDR3 nucleotides: TGTGCCAGCAGTCTTCTGGACAGGGAGGAGACCCAGTACTTC. Its translation: CASSLLDREETQYF.

This clonotype was detected ten times or more. The chain joins TRBV11-2 to TRBJ2-1; D is uncertain. The CDR3 covers 14 residues. V was clipped by 1 base and J by 8 bases, with 12 bases between them. In germline, CDR1 is SGHAT, CDR2 FQNNGV. CDR3: CASSLGQRVDEQFF. The CDR3 DNA is TGTGCCAGCAGCTTAGGGCAGAGAGTGGATGAGCAGTTCTTC.

The sample holds a few counts of this clonotype. The chain combines TRBV6-1 with TRBJ1-5; a possible D gene is TRBD1 (6 bases). Trimming shortened V by 5 bases and J by 2 bases, and 13 bases separated the two germline ends. The CDR3 is 15 amino acids. The germline V gene has CDR1 MNHNS and CDR2 SASEGT. The CDR3 spells CASSSTSGGNQPQHF. In DNA form, the CDR3 reads TGTGCCAGCAGTTCTACCTCAGGGGGCAATCAGCCCCAGCATTTT.

This clonotype appeared a few times. The chain uses TRBV3-1 and TRBJ2-2, with TRBD2 matching 11 bases. The CDR3 length is 15 residues. Germline values: CDR1 LGHDT, CDR2 YNNKEL (reference sequence). Trimming took 6 bases from V and 6 from J; bases not matched to a gene: 6. The DNA for the CDR3 is TGTGCCAGCAGACCTAGCGGGGGGCCGCCCGGGGAGCTGTTTTTT. Translating gives CASRPSGGPPGELFF.

The chain employs TRBV19 and TRBJ1-1; D call uncertain. Trimming removed 1 base at V and 1 base at J, with 4 bases between. This CDR3 is built from 13 residues. From germline, CDR1 is LNHDA and CDR2 SQIVND (reference sequence). CDR3 region: CASSIGWNTEAFF. In DNA, the CDR3 is TGTGCCAGTAGTATAGGATGGAACACTGAAGCTTTCTTT.

The J gene is TRBJ2-5, the V gene TRBV4-1, with TRBD1 matching 9 bases. Germline V gene data show CDR1 as MGHRA and CDR2 as YSYEKL. V dropped 4 bases and J dropped 5; count of bases not matched to a gene: 11. The CDR3 sequence is 16 residues long. The CDR3 loop reads CASSPTRDREGETQYF. The CDR3 coding sequence is TGCGCCAGCAGCCCTACCCGGGACAGGGAGGGGGAGACCCAGTACTTC.

V is TRBV29-1 and J is TRBJ2-3, with D tentatively TRBD1 (6 bases). CDR1 is SQVTM and CDR2 is ANQGSEA in the germline V gene. V dropped 6 bases and J dropped 0 bases, with 19 bases sitting between them. CDR3 length: 16 residues. CDR3 loop: CSVAPGQVMSTDTQYF. Written as DNA, the CDR3 is TGCAGCGTCGCTCCGGGACAAGTGATGAGCACAGATACGCAGTATTTT.

The V call is TRBV25-1, the J call TRBJ1-2; D call uncertain. CDR3 length: 18 residues. Germline CDR1 and CDR2: MGHDK and SYGVNS. V lost 3 bases, J lost 0 bases, and 20 bases lay in between. CDR3 in DNA: TGTGCCAGCAGTGACCCCGCCCAGGACGCATCACCTAACTATGGCTACACCTTC. It encodes CASSDPAQDASPNYGYTF.

The rearrangement uses TRBV14 and TRBJ1-2, with D unresolved. V was cut by 0 bases and J by 2 bases, with 10 bases left in between. Germline V lookup: CDR1 SGHDN, CDR2 FVKESK. The CDR3 extends over 15 amino acids. CDR3 loop: CASSQESAKNYGYTF. CDR3 sequence (DNA): TGTGCCAGCAGCCAAGAATCGGCCAAAAACTATGGCTACACCTTC.

Concerning this clonotype itself: One end of the junction does not line up with germline, which may come from a read error. This rearrangement joins TRBV5-1 to TRBJ2-7; 10 bases align to TRBD1. CDR1 is SGHRS and CDR2 is YFSETQ in the germline V gene. The CDR3 has 16 amino acids. Here the CDR3 reads CANSKGTGTGVYEQYF. DNA of the CDR3: TGCGCCAACAGCAAGGGGACCGGGACAGGGGTTTACGAGCAGTACTTC.

This clonotype has ten or more counts. The chain links TRBV6-1 to TRBJ2-5; possible D gene TRBD2, 6 bases. Per the germline V gene, CDR1 is MNHNS and CDR2 is SASEGT. This CDR3 comprises 15 residues. V lost 6 bases to trimming and J lost 7 bases, with 21 bases between them. The CDR3 reads CASSSPTRLGRTQYF. CDR3 nucleotides: TGTGCCAGCAGCTCCCCGACTAGACTAGGGAGGACCCAGTACTTC.

This clonotype was observed a few times. This chain uses TRBV20-1 with TRBJ2-5; D unclear. This CDR3 has 13 amino acids. Germline lookup yields CDR1 DFQATT and CDR2 SNEGSKA (reference sequence). V lost 5 bases and J lost 3, with 13 bases in between. In DNA form, the CDR3 reads TGCAGTGCTCAGGCCGGGCTAAAAGAGACCCAGTACTTC. Amino acids: CSAQAGLKETQYF.

This clonotype was seen many times. V usage is TRBV3-1 and J usage is TRBJ1-6; D remains unclear. With 1 base removed from V and 7 bases from J, the gap between germline ends came to 11 bases. There are 15 residues in the CDR3. In germline, CDR1 is LGHDT, CDR2 YNNKEL (reference sequence). The CDR3 is CASSQGSQTNSPLHF. CDR3 DNA: TGTGCCAGCAGCCAAGGGTCACAGACCAATTCACCCCTCCACTTT.

This clonotype was seen repeatedly, ten times or more. The chain carries TRBV10-3 and TRBJ2-7, with D possibly being TRBD1 (5 bases). Trimming cost V 2 bases and J 4 bases, with 9 bases left between them. This CDR3 region has 13 residues. The V gene's germline CDR1 is ENHRY and CDR2 SYGVKD. CDR3 nucleotides: TGTGCCATCAGTGAGGGTGACAGTTACGAGCAGTACTTC. This encodes CAISEGDSYEQYF.

This clonotype came up a few times. The V and J genes are TRBV7-3 and TRBJ2-3, with D possibly being TRBD2 (5 bases). Germline CDR1 SGHTA, CDR2 FQGTGA. The CDR3 has 14 residues. The V gene lost 5 bases and the J gene lost 6 bases, with 15 bases spanning the gap. CDR3 nucleotide sequence: TGTGCCAGCAGCCGACGGACTCAAGCGGATACGCAGTATTTT. Translating it yields CASSRRTQADTQYF.

In this sample, this clonotype turned up many times. The CDR3 nucleotides read TGTGCCTGGAATCTGGGGGCGGGAAAAGCTTTCTTT. This gives the protein CAWNLGAGKAFF. The chain recombines TRBV30 with TRBJ1-1; D perhaps matches TRBD1 (6 bases). Trimming stripped 4 bases from V and 9 bases from J, with 15 bases between. Germline values: CDR1 GTSNPN, CDR2 SVGIG (reference sequence). The CDR3 spans 12 residues.

A few counts support this clonotype. The CDR3 loop reads CAWTMTAGNYGYTF. The CDR3 region has the DNA TGTGCCTGGACTATGACAGCGGGAAACTATGGCTACACCTTC. The chain joins TRBV30 to TRBJ1-2; TRBD1 might be the D (5 bases). The length of the CDR3 is 14 residues. Germline CDR1 is GTSNPN and CDR2 is SVGIG (reference sequence). V was shortened by 4 bases and J by 2 bases, with 14 bases between the two germline ends.

This clonotype was observed at least ten times. The chain couples TRBV6-1 to TRBJ2-3; D not resolved. This CDR3 contains 13 residues. The germline gives CDR1 MNHNS, CDR2 SASEGT. The V and J ends lost 5 bases and 2 bases respectively, with 8 bases between them. CDR3 nucleotide sequence: TGTGCCAGCAGTTCCTTCTTCACAGATACGCAGTATTTT. This codes for CASSSFFTDTQYF.

This clonotype was seen at least ten times. This sequence joins TRBV2 and TRBJ1-1; no firm D call. The CDR3 sequence is 16 residues long. Per germline, CDR1 SNHLY and CDR2 FYNNEI. The germline V and J ends were trimmed by 2 bases and 1 base, with 14 bases remaining between them. Here the CDR3 reads CASSEKIWEGNTEAFF. Written as DNA, the CDR3 is TGTGCCAGCAGTGAAAAGATTTGGGAGGGGAACACTGAAGCTTTCTTT.

This chain links TRBV19 with TRBJ1-2; 7 nucleotides agree with TRBD1. V gave up 8 bases and J gave up 6 bases; unmatched junction bases: 15. Germline CDR1 and CDR2: LNHDA and SQIVND (reference sequence). The CDR3 covers 15 residues. In DNA form, the CDR3 reads TGTGCCAGTTCCACCGGGACAGTCACAGCAGATGGCTACACCTTC. This encodes CASSTGTVTADGYTF.

This clonotype was counted a single time. One junction end does not reproduce the germline sequence, and a read error may be involved. This chain joins TRBV28 and TRBJ1-2; the match to TRBD1 covers 8 bases. Germline assignment: CDR1 MDHEN and CDR2 SYDVKM. CDR3 length equals 12 residues. The CDR3 nucleotides are TGTGCCAGCAGGGACAGGGTGGGTGGCTGCACCTTC. As protein: CASRDRVGGCTF.